Sequencing of this T cell receptor beta chain was carried out in a study of response to subunit inactivated influenza vaccine listed by TCRdb under 2018. As for the study more broadly: Deep quantitative T cell receptor repertoire profiling was used in the study to track responses to a trivalent subunit inactivated influenza vaccine.

Points the paper makes about the study in general: It was suggested by the authors that each seasonal influenza vaccination may recruit only a limited number of new T cells.

Libraries were prepared through RT-PCR. Sequencing took place on an Illumina HiSeq 2500. TCRdb trimmed the raw reads at Q25, called clones with MiXCR and kept productive beta chains. Rows merge per CDR3 protein into single entries with the most common DNA and genes. A total of 860,000 or so distinct CDR3 sequences appear in this sample, 20% to 25% of them only once. Roughly 10% of the sample is held by the ten biggest clonotypes. In its sample, this clonotype was seen many times. The target of this receptor is not known. Base quality data are lacking; no much larger clone is found one base away. The trim is 4 bases for V and 2 bases for J, with a gap of 11 bases between the germline ends. Via the germline V gene, CDR1 is SQVTM and CDR2 ANQGSEA. The CDR3 measures 13 amino acids from cysteine to phenylalanine. Just the 39-base CDR3 DNA is kept, in frame starting at base 1.

The sequences come from PBMCs from blood, collected about 5 days after vaccination. The chain was built from TRBV29-1 and TRBJ1-1; the D gene is perhaps TRBD1, from 5 matching bases. This receptor was obtained from a man aged 50 to 60 who received an inactivated influenza vaccine. Donor details come from another sample of the same person, matched by shared clones. Here is the DNA: TGCAGCGTTGGCTCGGGGCCAAACACTGAAGCTTTCTTT. This is translated as CSVGSGPNTEAFF. Beyond the CDR3, the reference TRBV29-1 and TRBJ1-1 genes provide the residues; the full variable domain reads: SAVISQKPSRDICQRGTSLTIQCQVDSQVTMMFWYRQQPGQSLTLIATANQGSEATYESGFVIDKFPISRPNLTFSTLTVSNMSPEDSSIYLCSVGSGPNTEAFFGQGTRLTVV.